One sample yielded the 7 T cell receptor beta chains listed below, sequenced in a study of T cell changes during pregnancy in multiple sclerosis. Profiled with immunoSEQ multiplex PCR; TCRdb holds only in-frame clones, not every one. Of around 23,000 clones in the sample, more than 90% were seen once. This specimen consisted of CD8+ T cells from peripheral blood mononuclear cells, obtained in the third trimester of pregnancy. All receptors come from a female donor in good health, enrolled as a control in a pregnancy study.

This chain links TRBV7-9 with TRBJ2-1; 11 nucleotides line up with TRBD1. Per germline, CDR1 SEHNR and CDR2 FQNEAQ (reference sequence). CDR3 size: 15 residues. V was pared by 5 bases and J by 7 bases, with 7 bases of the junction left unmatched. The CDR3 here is CASSPRGQGVNEQFF. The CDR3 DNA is TGTGCCAGCAGCCCACGGGGACAGGGGGTAAATGAGCAGTTCTTC.

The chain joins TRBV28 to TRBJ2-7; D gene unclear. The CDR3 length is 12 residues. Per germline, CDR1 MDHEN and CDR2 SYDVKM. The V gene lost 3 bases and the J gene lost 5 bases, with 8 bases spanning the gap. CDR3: CASSLVENEQYF. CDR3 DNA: TGTGCCAGCAGTTTGGTAGAGAACGAGCAGTACTTC. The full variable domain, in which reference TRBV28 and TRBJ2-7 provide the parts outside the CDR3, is DVKVTQSSRYLVKRTGEKVFLECVQDMDHENMFWYRQDPGLGLRLIYFSYDVKMKEKGDIPEGYSVSREKKERFSLILESASTNQTSMYLCASSLVENEQYFGPGTRLTVT.

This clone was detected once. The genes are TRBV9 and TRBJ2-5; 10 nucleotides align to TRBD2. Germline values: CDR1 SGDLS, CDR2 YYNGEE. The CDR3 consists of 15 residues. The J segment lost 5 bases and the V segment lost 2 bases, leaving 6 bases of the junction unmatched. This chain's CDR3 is CASSVRAGGRETQYF. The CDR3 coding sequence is TGTGCCAGCAGCGTTCGAGCGGGGGGGCGGGAGACCCAGTACTTC. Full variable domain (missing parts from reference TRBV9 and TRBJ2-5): DSGVTQTPKHLITATGQRVTLRCSPRSGDLSVYWYQQSLDQGLQFLIQYYNGEERAKGNILERFSAQQFPDLHSELNLSSLELGDSALYFCASSVRAGGRETQYFGPGTRLLVL.

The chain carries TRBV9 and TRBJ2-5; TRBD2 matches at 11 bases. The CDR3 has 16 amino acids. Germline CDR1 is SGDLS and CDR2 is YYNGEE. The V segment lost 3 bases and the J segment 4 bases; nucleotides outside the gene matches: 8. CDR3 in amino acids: CASSGGTSGGVETQYF. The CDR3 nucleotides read TGTGCCAGCAGCGGTGGGACTAGCGGAGGGGTAGAGACCCAGTACTTC. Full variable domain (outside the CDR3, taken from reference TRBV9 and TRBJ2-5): DSGVTQTPKHLITATGQRVTLRCSPRSGDLSVYWYQQSLDQGLQFLIQYYNGEERAKGNILERFSAQQFPDLHSELNLSSLELGDSALYFCASSGGTSGGVETQYFGPGTRLLVL.

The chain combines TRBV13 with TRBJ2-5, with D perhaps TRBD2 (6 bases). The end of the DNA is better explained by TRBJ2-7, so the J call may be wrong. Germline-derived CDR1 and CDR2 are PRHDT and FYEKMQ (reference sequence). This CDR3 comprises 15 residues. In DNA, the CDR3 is TGTGCCAGCAGCCACCGGACCGGGAGCTCCTACGAGCAGTACTTC. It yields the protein CASSHRTGSSYEQYF.

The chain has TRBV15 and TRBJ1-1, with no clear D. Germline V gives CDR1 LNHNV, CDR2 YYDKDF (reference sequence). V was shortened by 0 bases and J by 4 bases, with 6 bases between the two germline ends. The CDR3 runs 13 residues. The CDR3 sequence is CATSRERSTEAFF. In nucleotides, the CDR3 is TGTGCCACCAGCAGAGAAAGGAGCACTGAAGCTTTCTTT.

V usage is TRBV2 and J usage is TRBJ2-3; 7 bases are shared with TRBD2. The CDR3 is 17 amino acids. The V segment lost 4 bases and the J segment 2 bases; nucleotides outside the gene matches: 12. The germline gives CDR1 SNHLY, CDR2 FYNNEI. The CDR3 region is CASSVRPSGQNTDTQYF. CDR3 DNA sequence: TGTGCCAGCAGTGTCCGCCCTAGCGGCCAAAACACAGATACGCAGTATTTT.